This entry is about one TCR beta chain. The target antigen is unknown. Time point in this sample: blood 2 weeks post-SBRT. Treatment: 15 Gy SBRT to primary tumor, nephrectomy 4 weeks later. The table came from immunoSEQ multiplex PCR; TCRdb's copy has only in-frame clones and leaves some out. The sample consists of about 130,000 clones, roughly 77% of them appearing once. The CDR3 spans 14 residues. V was pared by 4 bases and J by 5 bases, with 15 bases between. This sample was taken from a study of radiation and T cells in renal cell carcinoma. The study, taken as a whole, reports: In blood, top tumor clones expanded by 2 weeks, shrinking by 4.

This receptor was obtained from a woman aged 60 to 75 with renal cell carcinoma. The gene calls are TRBV23-1 and TRBJ2-7; possibly TRBD1 for D (6 bases). TRBV23-1 is an ORF, with its function uncertain. The material was blood, obtained from a patient whose treatment included radiotherapy and nephrectomy. In DNA, the CDR3 is TGCGCCAGCAGTCGAACAGGGTGTGTCCACGAGCAGTACTTC. The encoded protein is CASSRTGCVHEQYF.